The rows below give T cell receptor beta chains drawn from one sample of a study of CD8+ T cells in alopecia areata. TCRdb's copy holds only in-frame clones and misses some; the assay was immunoSEQ multiplex PCR. The sample records 98,000 or so clones, 50% to 75% being singletons. The material sequenced was CD8+ T cells sorted from blood, taken at week 4, from a patient treated with tofacitinib. The receptor set was obtained from a human donor with alopecia areata. The CDR3 runs from the conserved cysteine through the conserved F or W.

v_call cdr3_aa
TRBV29-1 CSVIPAGGGYNEQFF
TRBV7-9 CASSAGGGEAFF
TRBV4-1 CASSLDSGTEAFF
TRBV27 CASSLGDGREQYF
TRBV7-4 CASPPLGGNGYSYEQYF
TRBV7-9 CASSSHNEKLFF
TRBV13 CASSLCAGREQFF
TRBV23-1 CASSQSGSGWSNQPQHF
TRBV2 CASRELSGVLYNEQFF
TRBV25-1 CASSEVGTDTQYF
TRBV29-1 CSVEDGAGSYEQYF
TRBV7-9 CASSSRINRGLQETQYF